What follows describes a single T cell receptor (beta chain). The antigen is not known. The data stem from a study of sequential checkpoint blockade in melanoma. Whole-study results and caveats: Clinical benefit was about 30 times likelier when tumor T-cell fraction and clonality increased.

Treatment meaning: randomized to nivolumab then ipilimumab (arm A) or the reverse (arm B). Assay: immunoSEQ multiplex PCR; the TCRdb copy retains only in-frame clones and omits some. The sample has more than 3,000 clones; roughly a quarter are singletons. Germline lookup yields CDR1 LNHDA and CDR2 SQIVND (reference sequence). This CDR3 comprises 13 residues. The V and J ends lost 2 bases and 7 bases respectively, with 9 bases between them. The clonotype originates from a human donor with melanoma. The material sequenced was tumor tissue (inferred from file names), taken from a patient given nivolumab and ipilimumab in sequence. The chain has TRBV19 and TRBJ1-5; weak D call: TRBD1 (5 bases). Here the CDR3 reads CASSIQGGQPQHF. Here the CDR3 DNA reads TGTGCCAGTAGTATACAGGGAGGGCAGCCCCAGCATTTT.